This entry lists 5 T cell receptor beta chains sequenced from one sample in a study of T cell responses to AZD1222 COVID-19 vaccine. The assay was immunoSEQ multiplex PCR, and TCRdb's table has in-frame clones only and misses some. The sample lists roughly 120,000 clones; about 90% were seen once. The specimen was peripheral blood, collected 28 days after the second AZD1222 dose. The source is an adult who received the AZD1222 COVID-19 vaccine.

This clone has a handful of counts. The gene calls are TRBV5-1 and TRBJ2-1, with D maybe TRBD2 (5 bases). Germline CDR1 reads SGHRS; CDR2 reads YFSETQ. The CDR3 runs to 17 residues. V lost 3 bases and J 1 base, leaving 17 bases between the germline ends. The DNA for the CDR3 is TGCGCCAGCAGCTACGAACCGACTGGGAGTTCCTACAATGAGCAGTTCTTC. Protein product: CASSYEPTGSSYNEQFF.

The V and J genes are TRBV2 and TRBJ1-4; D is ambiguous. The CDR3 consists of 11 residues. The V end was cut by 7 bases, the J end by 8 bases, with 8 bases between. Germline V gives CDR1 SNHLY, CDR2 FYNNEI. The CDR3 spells CASMGGEKLFF. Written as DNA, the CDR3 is TGTGCCAGCATGGGCGGGGAAAAACTGTTTTTT.

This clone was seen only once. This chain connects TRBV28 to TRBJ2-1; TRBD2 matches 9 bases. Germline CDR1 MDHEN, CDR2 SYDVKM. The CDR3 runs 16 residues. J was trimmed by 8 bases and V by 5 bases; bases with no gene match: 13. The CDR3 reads CASSVSDAGGPHEQFF. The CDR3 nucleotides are TGTGCCAGCAGTGTATCGGACGCGGGAGGGCCTCATGAGCAGTTCTTC. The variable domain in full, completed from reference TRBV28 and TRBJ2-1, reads DVKVTQSSRYLVKRTGEKVFLECVQDMDHENMFWYRQDPGLGLRLIYFSYDVKMKEKGDIPEGYSVSREKKERFSLILESASTNQTSMYLCASSVSDAGGPHEQFFGPGTRLTVL.

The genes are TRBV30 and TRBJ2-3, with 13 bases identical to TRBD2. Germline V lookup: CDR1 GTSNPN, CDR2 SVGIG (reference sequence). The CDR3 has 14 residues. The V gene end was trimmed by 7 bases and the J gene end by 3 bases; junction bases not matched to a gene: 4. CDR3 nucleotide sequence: TGTGCCTTACTAGCGGGGGGGAGGACAGATACGCAGTATTTT. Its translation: CALLAGGRTDTQYF.

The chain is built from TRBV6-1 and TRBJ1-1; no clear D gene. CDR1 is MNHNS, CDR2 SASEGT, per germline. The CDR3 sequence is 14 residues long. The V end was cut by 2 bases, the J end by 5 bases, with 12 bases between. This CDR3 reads CASSERPGGTEAFF. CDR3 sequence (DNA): TGTGCCAGCAGTGAAAGGCCCGGAGGGACTGAAGCTTTCTTT.